The present entry profiles one TCR beta chain with its context. Its antigen remains unidentified. The germline CDR1 and CDR2 sequences are SQVTM and ANQGSEA. This CDR3 has 11 residues. The V gene lost 4 bases and the J gene lost 8 bases, with 11 bases spanning the gap. Clones were read by immunoSEQ multiplex PCR, and TCRdb kept only the in-frame ones, dropping some. The repertoire holds more than 110,000 clones, with around 93% as singletons. These data come from a study of cytotoxic CD8 clonotypes in ibrutinib-treated CLL. Study in general: An average of around 250,000 productive templates and some 100,000 productive rearrangements was obtained per sample.

Study results and caveats: Few clonotypes were public, and these shrank or held steady under treatment.

The sequence came from a human donor with chronic lymphocytic leukemia. The sample consisted of PBMCs, taken after 12 months of ibrutinib treatment. V and J are TRBV29-1 and TRBJ1-2, with no clear D. The chain's CDR3 is CSVVGSEGYTF. The CDR3 nucleotides are TGCAGCGTTGTAGGGTCGGAGGGCTACACCTTC.